This T cell receptor beta chain is from a study of Graves' ophthalmopathy and Graves' hyperthyroidism. The wider study: Peripheral blood was gathered at the point of initial diagnosis, before any treatment started.

On this clonotype: Its antigen is still unknown.

Notes on the study in general: At around 70% sensitivity and approximately 72% specificity, the model predicted progression of the ophthalmopathy. Most thyroid clonotypes with frequency above 0.001 were detected in blood too.

Amplification targeted the TCR beta CDR3 regions, with RNA transcripts as the source material. First-round RT-PCR employed HTBI primers, with a second-round multiplex PCR after it. TCRdb used MiXCR to reprocess the multiplex PCR reads, holding one entry per CDR3 protein. The table includes about 230,000 distinct CDR3 sequences, about 47% detected once. Exclusion covered patients with other autoimmune diseases or uncontrolled infections (as well as pregnancy or lactation). The CDR3 runs to 15 residues. Germline V gene lookup returns CDR1 SNHLY and CDR2 FYNNEI. Trimming pared 8 bases from V and 0 bases from J, leaving 16 bases between.

The sequenced sample was peripheral blood. The chain carries TRBV2 and TRBJ1-2; weak D call: TRBD1 (5 bases). The clonotype originates from an adult man with Graves' ophthalmopathy. The CDR3 loop is CASVGWGIANYGYTF. The DNA of the CDR3 is TGTGCCAGCGTCGGATGGGGGATAGCTAACTATGGCTACACCTTC.